The source of this T cell receptor (beta chain) is a study of beta chain features in type 1 diabetes. Isolated RNA was reverse transcribed in full, so expressed TCRB transcripts were sequenced. Repertoires were generated with immunoSEQ multiplex PCR, while TCRdb's copy carries only in-frame clones and drops some. The sample holds about 150,000 clones; 7.5% to 9.5% are singletons and the top ten take 2% to 3%. CDR3 length equals 15 residues. Trimming pared 6 bases from V and 8 bases from J, leaving 19 bases between. The V gene's germline CDR1 is MRHNA and CDR2 SNTAGT. Sequencing input: central memory CD4+ T cells from blood. The chain carries TRBV6-4 and TRBJ1-4; perhaps TRBD1 as D (6 bases). The clonotype originates from a woman between 18 and 29 years old in good health. The CDR3 here is CASRITTGFWEKLFF. The CDR3 DNA reads as TGTGCCAGCAGGATAACAACAGGGTTCTGGGAAAAACTGTTTTTT.